This TCR beta chain was sequenced for a study of T cells in Graves' hyperthyroidism and ophthalmopathy. Study-level information: Peripheral blood was obtained at initial diagnosis, preceding any treatment.

The TCR beta CDR3 regions underwent amplification using RNA transcripts as the source. First-round RT-PCR targeting the TCR CDR3 was performed with the HTBI primer set. TCRdb re-called the multiplex PCR reads with MiXCR, one entry per CDR3 protein. This table has 220,000 or so distinct CDR3 sequences, about 15% appearing once. At least 3 on the Clinical Activity Score was recorded for ophthalmopathy patients, who also had NOSPECS grade at least 4 and duration under 3 months. Patients with uncontrolled infections, other autoimmune diseases, pregnancy or lactation were excluded. Ten or more counts support this clonotype. There are 15 residues in the CDR3. Per the germline V gene, CDR1 is SGHRS and CDR2 is YFSETQ. V was cut by 0 bases and J by 10 bases, with 14 bases left in between.

The origin of this receptor is a woman under 30 with Graves' ophthalmopathy. The chain is built from TRBV5-1 and TRBJ1-6, with unresolved D. Material for sequencing was blood. In nucleotides, the CDR3 is TGCGCCAGCAGCTTGGGTCCGGGAAAAGGATCACCCCTCCACTTT. It is translated as CASSLGPGKGSPLHF.